These 14 T cell receptor beta chains were all obtained from the same sample, sequenced in a study of OX40 agonist ivuxolimab in advanced cancers. Using immunoSEQ multiplex PCR, the repertoire was profiled, and TCRdb retains in-frame clones only, with some absent. The sample lists some 9,300 clones, roughly two thirds occurring once. Sequenced material: CD4+ or CD8+ T cells sorted from blood, taken in a trial of the OX40 agonist ivuxolimab. These TCRs come from an adult with an advanced solid tumor such as melanoma, head and neck, liver or kidney cancer.

V and J are TRBV4-1 and TRBJ1-1; D gene uncertain. This CDR3 has 15 amino acids. Germline-derived CDR1 and CDR2 are MGHRA and YSYEKL. Between the trimmed V and J ends, which lost 2 bases and 5 bases, there was a span of 15 bases. This CDR3 is CASSQMGHRRTEAFF. As DNA, the CDR3 is TGCGCCAGCAGCCAAATGGGCCATCGAAGGACTGAAGCTTTCTTT.

A few counts support this clone. V is TRBV5-4 and J is TRBJ2-1, with 8 bases fitting TRBD2. This CDR3 comprises 15 residues. Germline loops: CDR1 SGHNT, CDR2 YYREEE (reference sequence). V was pared by 4 bases and J by 6 bases, with 9 bases of the junction left unmatched. In DNA, the CDR3 is TGTGCCAGCAGCACAACCGGGGGGGGCCGCAATGAGCAGTTCTTC. It codes for CASSTTGGGRNEQFF.

The chain has TRBV7-8 and TRBJ1-1; D call uncertain. The CDR3 sequence is 13 residues long. Germline V CDR1 and CDR2: SGHVS, FQNEAQ. Trimming cost V 2 bases and J 0 bases, with 4 bases left between them. The DNA for the CDR3 is TGTGCCAGCAGCTTATTCCTGAACACTGAAGCTTTCTTT. The encoded protein is CASSLFLNTEAFF.

V gene TRBV19 combines with J gene TRBJ2-5; TRBD1 is a possible D gene (5 bases). The J call could be wrong; TRBJ2-7 is a better fit for the DNA end. The CDR3 consists of 13 residues. Germline V gene lookup returns CDR1 LNHDA and CDR2 SQIVND (reference sequence). The CDR3 loop is CASSIQGANEQYF. As DNA, the CDR3 is TGTGCCAGTAGTATCCAGGGCGCGAACGAGCAGTACTTC.

The rearrangement links TRBV4-1 to TRBJ2-2, with TRBD2 as a possible D gene (7 bases). The germline V and J ends were trimmed by 11 bases and 7 bases, with 14 bases remaining between them. Per the germline V gene, CDR1 is MGHRA and CDR2 is YSYEKL. CDR3 length equals 12 residues. The CDR3 bases are TGCGCCGGGGGGGCGGTTGACGGGGAGCTGTTTTTT. Translated: CAGGAVDGELFF.

The V gene is TRBV4-1, the J gene TRBJ2-2; D remains ambiguous. Germline CDR1 and CDR2: MGHRA and YSYEKL. The CDR3 is 12 residues long. V lost 3 bases and J 4 bases, leaving 3 bases between the germline ends. CDR3 in DNA: TGCGCCAGCAGCCATGTCACCGGGGAGCTGTTTTTT. As protein: CASSHVTGELFF.

The rearrangement uses TRBV29-1 and TRBJ2-3; D possibly corresponds to TRBD1 (5 bases). There are 14 residues in the CDR3. Trimming took off 4 bases at V and 4 bases at J, with 15 bases between the two ends. Germline CDR1 is SQVTM and CDR2 is ANQGSEA. The CDR3 nucleotides read TGCAGCGTTGTGTGGGGCAGGGTACCAGATACGCAGTATTTT. This gives the protein CSVVWGRVPDTQYF.

This clone is labeled as medium-sized. The rearrangement joins TRBV11-2 to TRBJ2-2; tentative D call: TRBD2 (5 bases). V lost 6 bases and J lost 1, with 6 bases in between. CDR3 length equals 13 residues. Per germline, CDR1 SGHAT and CDR2 FQNNGV. This CDR3 reads CASRLGNTGELFF. The CDR3 DNA reads TGTGCCAGCAGACTAGGGAACACCGGGGAGCTGTTTTTT.

The chain joins TRBV14 to TRBJ2-7; D ambiguous. V shed 1 base and J shed 6 bases, with 10 bases lying between them. Germline CDR1 SGHDN, CDR2 FVKESK. The CDR3 has 13 amino acids. Here the CDR3 DNA reads TGTGCCAGCAGCCAAGTTACTTTTAGCGAGCAGTACTTC. Its translation: CASSQVTFSEQYF.

This clone was seen only a few times. CDR3 sequence: CASRQSSGSSYNEQFF. The CDR3 nucleotides are TGTGCCAGCAGACAATCTAGCGGGAGCTCCTACAATGAGCAGTTCTTC. The V call is TRBV27, the J call TRBJ2-1; 10 positions agree with TRBD2. With V trimmed by 6 bases and J by 0 bases, 5 bases remained unmatched. Germline CDR1 reads MNHEY; CDR2 reads SMNVEV (reference sequence). This CDR3 region has 16 residues.

The rearrangement uses TRBV11-3 and TRBJ2-7, with a tentative D call TRBD2 (6 bases). Trimming stripped 5 bases from V and 6 bases from J, with 14 bases between. CDR1 SGHNT and CDR2 YENEEA come from the germline V gene. CDR3 length: 13 residues. The CDR3 here is CASSQRLVPEQYF. CDR3 coding DNA: TGTGCCAGCAGCCAAAGACTAGTCCCCGAGCAGTACTTC.

This clone has just a few counts. This chain links TRBV28 with TRBJ2-7; D is uncertain. The ends were cut back, 5 bases at V and 4 bases at J, with 9 bases in the middle. Germline V gene data show CDR1 as MDHEN and CDR2 as SYDVKM. CDR3 length: 12 amino acids. CDR3 in amino acids: CASSPMAYEQYF. CDR3 nucleotide sequence: TGTGCCAGCAGTCCCATGGCATACGAGCAGTACTTC.

The J gene is TRBJ2-1, the V gene TRBV5-4; tentatively, D is TRBD2 (6 bases). The CDR3 spans 14 residues. Trimming shortened V by 4 bases and J by 9 bases, and 17 bases separated the two germline ends. Germline V CDR1 and CDR2: SGHNT, YYREEE (reference sequence). CDR3 nucleotide sequence: TGTGCCAGCAGCGCCACGGGACTGACTGGTGAGCAGTTCTTC. Translating gives CASSATGLTGEQFF.

This clone rates as medium-sized. V and J are TRBV28 and TRBJ1-2, with D uncertain. The CDR3 loop spans 15 amino acids. V was trimmed by 5 bases and J by 4 bases, leaving 17 bases between them. Germline assignment: CDR1 MDHEN and CDR2 SYDVKM. For the CDR3, the DNA is TGTGCCAGCAGTGTGCCGCACAGCCTTGGCTATGGCTACACCTTC. Its translation: CASSVPHSLGYGYTF.